A single sample gave rise to the 30 T cell receptor beta chains below, sequenced in a study of T cell responses to AZD1222 COVID-19 vaccine. Generated by immunoSEQ multiplex PCR, the TCRdb table keeps only in-frame clones and is missing some. The table includes about 81,000 clones, approximately 83% detected once. The sequencing here drew on peripheral blood, taken 28 days after the second AZD1222 dose. These receptors came from an adult who received the AZD1222 COVID-19 vaccine.

This chain uses TRBV7-2 with TRBJ1-6; 7 bases are shared with TRBD1. Trimming took 5 bases from V and 6 from J; bases not matched to a gene: 10. This CDR3 region has 16 residues. Germline values: CDR1 SGHTA, CDR2 FQGNSA. The CDR3 DNA reads as TGTGCCAGCAGCCCCCAGGGGGGGTCCCCTAATTCACCCCTCCACTTT. It translates to CASSPQGGSPNSPLHF.

The V call is TRBV5-1, the J call TRBJ2-5; D call uncertain. Between the trimmed V and J ends, which lost 0 bases and 3 bases, there was a span of 12 bases. Germline V gene sequence: CDR1 SGHRS, CDR2 YFSETQ. The CDR3 has 15 residues. Written as DNA, the CDR3 is TGCGCCAGCAGCTTGGAGTTAAGGGCAGAAGAGACCCAGTACTTC. This sequence encodes CASSLELRAEETQYF.

The V call is TRBV7-2, the J call TRBJ2-7, with 8 bases identical to TRBD2. Germline values: CDR1 SGHTA, CDR2 FQGNSA. V was clipped by 1 base and J by 0 bases; unmatched bases: 11. This CDR3 comprises 18 residues. The CDR3, as DNA: TGTGCCAGCAGCTTAGTGGGGGCTGGGCGGGGGGCCTCCTACGAGCAGTACTTC. It yields the protein CASSLVGAGRGASYEQYF.

The CDR3 is CAWSVPQGTYGYTF. In DNA form, the CDR3 reads TGTGCCTGGAGTGTACCCCAGGGTACCTATGGCTACACCTTC. The chain combines TRBV30 with TRBJ1-2, with D perhaps matching TRBD1 (5 bases). Germline lookup yields CDR1 GTSNPN and CDR2 SVGIG (reference sequence). With 0 bases removed from V and 4 bases from J, the gap between germline ends came to 12 bases. The CDR3 has 14 amino acids.

The chain uses TRBV7-9 and TRBJ2-3; the D is unclear. CDR3 length: 15 residues. V was clipped by 5 bases and J by 1 base, with 13 bases between them. Germline V gene data show CDR1 as SEHNR and CDR2 as FQNEAQ (reference sequence). The chain's CDR3 is CASSARRRGTDTQYF. CDR3 in DNA: TGTGCCAGCAGCGCACGCCGCCGGGGCACAGATACGCAGTATTTT. Full variable domain (missing parts from reference TRBV7-9 and TRBJ2-3): DTGVSQNPRHKITKRGQNVTFRCDPISEHNRLYWYRQTLGQGPEFLTYFQNEAQLEKSRLLSDRFSAERPKGSFSTLEIQRTEQGDSAMYLCASSARRRGTDTQYFGPGTRLTVL.

This chain links TRBV5-6 with TRBJ1-2; 7 bases map to TRBD1. The germline V gene encodes CDR1 SGHDT and CDR2 YYEEEE. V lost 1 base to trimming and J lost 4 bases; unmatched junction nucleotides: 1. The CDR3 totals 13 residues. The CDR3 region is CASSLRQGYGYTF. CDR3 bases: TGTGCCAGCAGCTTGAGACAGGGCTATGGCTACACCTTC.

The genes are TRBV15 and TRBJ1-2; D gene unclear. V was pared by 8 bases and J by 0 bases, with 7 bases between. The germline V gene has CDR1 LNHNV and CDR2 YYDKDF (reference sequence). This CDR3 comprises 12 residues. The CDR3 coding sequence is TGTGCCACCCGGAGAGCTAACTATGGCTACACCTTC. It translates to CATRRANYGYTF.

This chain joins TRBV10-3 and TRBJ2-3, with D perhaps being TRBD1 or TRBD2 (5 bases each). Per germline, CDR1 ENHRY and CDR2 SYGVKD. The CDR3 loop spans 13 amino acids. The V end lost 2 bases, the J end lost 8 bases, and 11 bases lay between the germline ends. The CDR3 protein is CAISEEGTGTQYF. The CDR3 DNA reads TGTGCCATCAGTGAGGAGGGGACGGGTACGCAGTATTTT.

J is TRBJ2-3 and V is TRBV10-2; no definite D call. This CDR3 region has 12 residues. Germline CDR1 WSHSY, CDR2 SAAADI. Trimming stripped 3 bases from V and 0 bases from J, with 1 base between. The chain's CDR3 is CASSESTDTQYF. The CDR3 region has the DNA TGCGCCAGCAGTGAAAGCACAGATACGCAGTATTTT.

V usage is TRBV5-1 and J usage is TRBJ1-2, with TRBD1 matching 10 bases. Per the germline V gene, CDR1 is SGHRS and CDR2 is YFSETQ. The CDR3 length is 18 residues. J gave up 3 bases and V 4 bases, and 15 bases lay outside the gene matches. CDR3 protein: CASSPGGTGAGSYYGYTF. The CDR3 DNA follows: TGCGCCAGCAGCCCGGGCGGGACAGGGGCCGGATCCTACTATGGCTACACCTTC.

The chain carries TRBV19 and TRBJ1-6, with D tentatively TRBD1 (5 bases). CDR3 length: 16 residues. Trimming shortened V by 4 bases and J by 8 bases, and 18 bases separated the two germline ends. Germline V CDR1 and CDR2: LNHDA, SQIVND (reference sequence). The CDR3 loop is CASSTRGQGFDSPLHF. The CDR3 DNA follows: TGTGCCAGTAGTACCCGGGGCCAAGGGTTTGATTCACCCCTCCACTTT.

The V call is TRBV6-1, the J call TRBJ1-2, with a possible D match to TRBD1 (5 bases). Germline CDR1 MNHNS, CDR2 SASEGT. This CDR3 spans 14 amino acids. V dropped 2 bases and J dropped 3 bases, with 10 bases sitting between them. DNA for the CDR3: TGTGCCAGCAGTGAACAGGGAGACGACTATGGCTACACCTTC. Protein: CASSEQGDDYGYTF.

The J gene is TRBJ2-2, the V gene TRBV7-8; 9 bases agree with TRBD1. The CDR3 covers 13 residues. Germline CDR1 is SGHVS and CDR2 is FQNEAQ. Germline trimming cut 5 bases from V and 8 bases from J; bases unmatched to any gene: 3. Written as DNA, the CDR3 is TGTGCCAGCAGCGGGACAGGGCAAGGGGAGCTGTTTTTT. It codes for CASSGTGQGELFF.

This clone occurred a few times. This chain joins TRBV7-9 and TRBJ1-1; D is possibly TRBD1 (5 bases). CDR3 length equals 14 residues. Germline-derived CDR1 and CDR2 are SEHNR and FQNEAQ (reference sequence). Trimming took 0 bases from V and 1 from J, leaving 6 bases between them. The CDR3 here is CASSLAGQNTEAFF. CDR3 DNA sequence: TGTGCCAGCAGCTTAGCGGGGCAGAACACTGAAGCTTTCTTT.

The table lists this clone with a count of one. This chain links TRBV15 with TRBJ2-3, with D perhaps matching TRBD2 (6 bases). This CDR3 is built from 15 residues. The V end lost 0 bases, the J end lost 7 bases, and 14 bases lay between the germline ends. The germline gives CDR1 LNHNV, CDR2 YYDKDF (reference sequence). The chain's CDR3 is CATSRDPTRINTQYF. As DNA, the CDR3 is TGTGCCACCAGCAGAGACCCGACTAGGATTAATACGCAGTATTTT.

The rearrangement joins TRBV28 to TRBJ1-5, with 11 bases identical to TRBD1. Trimming took 6 bases from V and 4 from J; bases not matched to a gene: 8. Germline-derived CDR1 and CDR2 are MDHEN and SYDVKM. CDR3 length: 16 residues. Here the CDR3 DNA reads TGTGCCAGCAGACGTATGGGGACAGGGGGGAATCAGCCCCAGCATTTT. It specifies CASRRMGTGGNQPQHF.

The gene calls are TRBV5-1 and TRBJ2-3, with 10 bases matching TRBD1. From germline, CDR1 is SGHRS and CDR2 YFSETQ. CDR3 length equals 15 residues. V was clipped by 4 bases and J by 6 bases; unmatched bases: 8. The CDR3 DNA follows: TGCGCCAGCAGCGGGACAGGGGATGGAGGGGATACGCAGTATTTT. It encodes CASSGTGDGGDTQYF.

The chain uses TRBV29-1 and TRBJ1-3; D remains unclear. Per the germline V gene, CDR1 is SQVTM and CDR2 is ANQGSEA. The CDR3 contains 14 residues. Trimming pared 4 bases from V and 0 bases from J, leaving 10 bases between. CDR3 residues: CSVANKSSGNTIYF. The DNA for the CDR3 is TGCAGCGTTGCAAACAAGAGCTCTGGAAACACCATATATTTT.

This rearrangement joins TRBV27 to TRBJ1-1; D might be TRBD1 (5 bases). The length of the CDR3 is 13 residues. Germline V gene data show CDR1 as MNHEY and CDR2 as SMNVEV (reference sequence). V dropped 2 bases and J dropped 1 base, with 5 bases sitting between them. CDR3 DNA: TGTGCCAGCAGTTTAGGGGGGAACACTGAAGCTTTCTTT. Protein product: CASSLGGNTEAFF.

The chain links TRBV7-9 to TRBJ2-5; D is unclear. The germline gives CDR1 SEHNR, CDR2 FQNEAQ (reference sequence). This CDR3 is 13 amino acids long. The V gene lost 8 bases and the J gene lost 0 bases, with 10 bases spanning the gap. Here the CDR3 DNA reads TGTGCCAGCCGAGACAAGTACCAAGAGACCCAGTACTTC. This codes for CASRDKYQETQYF.

The chain combines TRBV19 with TRBJ1-4; D remains ambiguous. The CDR3 consists of 14 residues. Germline loops: CDR1 LNHDA, CDR2 SQIVND (reference sequence). The V and J ends lost 0 bases and 7 bases respectively, with 9 bases between them. The CDR3 sequence is CASSIDPGREKLFF. For the CDR3, the DNA is TGTGCCAGTAGTATAGACCCAGGACGTGAAAAACTGTTTTTT.

CDR3 sequence reads: CALLKPANEKLFF. The CDR3 coding sequence is TGTGCCTTACTAAAACCGGCTAATGAAAAACTGTTTTTT. The chain is built from TRBV30 and TRBJ1-4; D is undetermined. Germline CDR1 is GTSNPN and CDR2 is SVGIG (reference sequence). The CDR3 length is 13 residues. V lost 7 bases to trimming and J lost 3 bases, with 12 bases between them. Complete variable domain (other parts from reference TRBV30 and TRBJ1-4): SQTIHQWPATLVQPVGSPLSLECTVEGTSNPNLYWYRQAAGRGLQLLFYSVGIGQISSEVPQNLSASRPQDRQFILSSKKLLLSDSGFYLCALLKPANEKLFFGSGTQLSVL.

The chain is built from TRBV11-2 and TRBJ1-6; D unresolved. CDR3 size: 11 residues. V lost 1 base, J lost 9 bases, and 1 base lay in between. Germline CDR1 and CDR2: SGHAT and FQNNGV. The CDR3 region is CASSLGSPLHF. The CDR3 DNA reads TGTGCCAGCAGCTTAGGTTCACCCCTCCACTTT.

J is TRBJ1-1 and V is TRBV7-9, with unresolved D. Germline values: CDR1 SEHNR, CDR2 FQNEAQ (reference sequence). The CDR3 covers 13 residues. Trimming left V 5 bases short and J 3 bases short, with 10 bases between. CDR3: CASSAGVDTEAFF. The CDR3 bases are TGTGCCAGCAGCGCCGGGGTGGACACTGAAGCTTTCTTT.

This chain uses TRBV5-8 with TRBJ1-2, with 9 bases fitting TRBD1. This CDR3 is built from 12 residues. With V trimmed by 3 bases and J by 8 bases, 2 bases remained unmatched. Germline CDR1 SGHTS, CDR2 YDEGEE. The CDR3 region is CASSWDRVGYTF. The CDR3, as DNA: TGTGCCAGCAGCTGGGACAGGGTGGGCTACACCTTC.

The chain is built from TRBV2 and TRBJ2-2, with D possibly being TRBD2 (6 bases). Per the germline V gene, CDR1 is SNHLY and CDR2 is FYNNEI. There are 16 residues in the CDR3. Trimming left V 4 bases short and J 2 bases short, with 14 bases between. The chain's CDR3 is CASSVGLAANTGELFF. For the CDR3, the DNA is TGTGCCAGCAGTGTCGGCTTAGCGGCCAACACCGGGGAGCTGTTTTTT.

The V call is TRBV7-8, the J call TRBJ2-3; D is possibly TRBD1 or TRBD2 (5 bases each). V lost 6 bases to trimming and J lost 2 bases, with 18 bases between them. The CDR3 loop spans 16 amino acids. The germline CDR1 and CDR2 sequences are SGHVS and FQNEAQ. The CDR3 region is CASSHSPGPNTDTQYF. The CDR3 region has the DNA TGTGCCAGCAGTCATAGTCCGGGACCGAACACAGATACGCAGTATTTT.

The J gene is TRBJ1-3, the V gene TRBV12-3 or TRBV12-4, with no clear D. This CDR3 has 13 amino acids. Trimming stripped 3 bases from V and 8 bases from J, with 11 bases between. DNA for the CDR3: TGTGCCAGCAGTTTTTCGGGTCGGGACACCATATATTTT. Amino acid sequence: CASSFSGRDTIYF.

This clone was seen a few times. The CDR3: CASSEGQTYNSPLHF. CDR3 bases: TGCGCCAGCAGCGAGGGACAAACTTATAATTCACCCCTCCACTTT. This chain joins TRBV5-1 and TRBJ1-6, with D possibly TRBD1 on 6 matching bases. Deletions cut 4 bases from V and 4 bases from J, with 12 bases between. CDR3 length: 15 residues. Germline V gene data show CDR1 as SGHRS and CDR2 as YFSETQ.

The chain is built from TRBV27 and TRBJ2-3; D not resolved. The germline V and J ends were trimmed by 3 bases and 3 bases, with 7 bases remaining between them. From germline, CDR1 is MNHEY and CDR2 SMNVEV (reference sequence). This CDR3 spans 13 amino acids. The CDR3 sequence: CASSFSRTDTQYF. DNA of the CDR3: TGTGCCAGCAGTTTTTCAAGGACAGATACGCAGTATTTT.